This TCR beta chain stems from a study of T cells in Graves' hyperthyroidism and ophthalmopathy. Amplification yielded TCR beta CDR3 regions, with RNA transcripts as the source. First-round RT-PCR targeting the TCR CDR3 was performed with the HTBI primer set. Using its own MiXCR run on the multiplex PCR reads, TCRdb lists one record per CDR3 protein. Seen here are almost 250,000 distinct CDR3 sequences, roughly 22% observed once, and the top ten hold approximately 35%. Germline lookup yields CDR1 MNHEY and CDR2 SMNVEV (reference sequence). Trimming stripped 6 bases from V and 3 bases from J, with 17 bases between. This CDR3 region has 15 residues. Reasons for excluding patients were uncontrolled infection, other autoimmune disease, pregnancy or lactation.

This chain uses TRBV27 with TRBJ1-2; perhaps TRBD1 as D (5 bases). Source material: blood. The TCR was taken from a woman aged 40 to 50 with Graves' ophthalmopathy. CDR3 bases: TGTGCCAGCAGCCAAAGACAGCTTGTGGACTATGGCTACACCTTC. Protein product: CASSQRQLVDYGYTF.